One sample yielded the 2 T cell receptor beta chains listed below, sequenced in a study of blood T cells in healthy people across ages. The use of a sample-barcoded 5' primer and a J-beta primer mix characterized a second PCR of 7 to 11 cycles. TCRdb fed the 5' RACE reads into MiXCR, producing one record per CDR3 protein. Counted here are over 1.5 million distinct CDR3 sequences, around half occurring once; the ten biggest clones make up roughly 2%. Material for sequencing was blood. The receptors originated from a woman aged 40 to 50 in good health.

This sequence joins TRBV24-1 and TRBJ1-1, with D possibly being TRBD1 (5 bases). This CDR3 region has 12 residues. V was pared by 10 bases and J by 1 base, with 9 bases between. CDR1 KGHDR and CDR2 SFDVKD come from the germline V gene. DNA for the CDR3: TGTGCCACGCGGGACGCGAACACTGAAGCTTTCTTT. It specifies CATRDANTEAFF.

The CDR3 sequence: CASSLSGESSYNSPLHF. In DNA, the CDR3 is TGTGCCAGCAGTTTATCCGGGGAAAGCTCCTATAATTCACCCCTCCACTTT. The chain combines TRBV27 with TRBJ1-6; unclear D gene. V gave up 0 bases and J gave up 0 bases, with 9 bases separating them. The CDR3 contains 17 residues. Per the germline V gene, CDR1 is MNHEY and CDR2 is SMNVEV (reference sequence).